This record concerns one T cell receptor (beta chain) sequence. This record comes from a study of T cells expressing NK-cell markers. CDR3 length: 17 amino acids. Germline V gives CDR1 MNHEY, CDR2 SMNVEV (reference sequence). From its re-call of the 5' RACE reads, TCRdb lists each CDR3 protein once, without DNA. This table holds about 550,000 distinct CDR3 sequences. The J gene is TRBJ1-4, the V gene TRBV27; TCRdb reports TRBD1, a call that lacks DNA to check it against. The source is a man younger than 35 in good health. The sequenced sample was blood T cells: a sorted CD56 or NKG2C T cell subset, CD4+ or CD8+ T cells, or bulk PBMC T cells (not recorded which). CDR3 in amino acids: CASSPTGTATFNEKLFF.